One TCR beta chain is described in this entry. The V and J ends lost 5 bases and 6 bases, in that order; junction bases with no gene match: 3. The CDR3 is made up of 13 amino acids. Germline lookup yields CDR1 MDHEN and CDR2 SYDVKM. The data derive from a study of cytomegalovirus exposure and HLA in healthy donors. Libraries were prepared by immunoSEQ multiplex PCR; TCRdb keeps only in-frame clonotypes and omits some of them. The table lists about 180,000 clones, 75% to 90% of them singletons. Sequencing used PBMCs. The receptor was isolated from a man aged 18 to 29 in good health and CMV-seropositive. J is TRBJ1-5 and V is TRBV28, with 8 bases that match TRBD1. The CDR3 is CASSAQGGQPQHF. The CDR3 nucleotides are TGTGCCAGCAGTGCACAGGGGGGTCAGCCCCAGCATTTT.